This T cell receptor (beta chain) originates from a study of regulatory T cells in long-lasting Graves disease. Arm-PCR with iRepertoire HTBI primers amplified the CDR3 regions for these TCR beta libraries. Via MiXCR, TCRdb re-called the multiplex PCR reads, giving one row per CDR3 protein. The repertoire holds some 560,000 distinct CDR3 sequences, with about 16% as singletons. This clonotype showed up many times. Specified time point: newly diagnosed GD, antithyroid drugs for less than 3 months. PBMC-extracted RNA yielded the TCR library. Germline values: CDR1 SNHLY, CDR2 FYNNEI. The CDR3 length is 15 residues. The J segment lost 7 bases and the V segment lost 3 bases, leaving 9 bases of the junction unmatched. This sample was also put to use in a study of T cells in Graves' hyperthyroidism and ophthalmopathy.

The source is a woman aged 40-60 years with Graves disease. This sample comprised peripheral blood mononuclear cells (PBMCs), obtained at new diagnosis, from a patient treated with antithyroid drugs. The gene calls are TRBV2 and TRBJ2-5; 9 bases fit TRBD1. The CDR3 loop is CASSDEGQGVGTQYF. DNA of the CDR3: TGTGCCAGCAGTGACGAGGGACAGGGAGTTGGGACCCAGTACTTC.